Listed here are 14 T cell receptor beta chains from one sample, sequenced in a study of cytomegalovirus exposure and HLA in healthy donors. The PCR employed 60 Vbeta primers together with 13 Jbeta primers. This table comes from immunoSEQ multiplex PCR, and its TCRdb copy is limited to in-frame clones, with some not included. The profile shows 110,000 or so clones, around 73% of them singletons. The material sequenced was PBMCs. Source of these receptors: a woman aged 25 to 39 in good health and CMV-seropositive.

This clone has more than one count but fewer than ten. The chain has TRBV19 and TRBJ1-1, with 9 bases identical to TRBD1. The length of the CDR3 is 13 residues. Germline V gene data show CDR1 as LNHDA and CDR2 as SQIVND (reference sequence). V lost 11 bases and J lost 2; bases outside the gene matches: 6. The CDR3: CAAEGQGNTEAFF. Here the CDR3 DNA reads TGTGCCGCGGAGGGACAGGGAAACACTGAAGCTTTCTTT.

This chain connects TRBV9 to TRBJ1-5; possible D gene TRBD1, 5 bases. From germline, CDR1 is SGDLS and CDR2 YYNGEE. The CDR3 totals 14 residues. Trimming cost V 0 bases and J 5 bases, with 9 bases left between them. Here the CDR3 reads CASSVAGGDQPQHF. CDR3 coding DNA: TGTGCCAGCAGCGTAGCGGGGGGGGATCAGCCCCAGCATTTT.

The V and J genes are TRBV6-5 and TRBJ2-1, with 10 bases identical to TRBD1. The germline CDR1 and CDR2 sequences are MNHEY and SVGAGI. The V gene end was trimmed by 7 bases and the J gene end by 9 bases; junction bases not matched to a gene: 12. The CDR3 consists of 15 residues. CDR3 DNA: TGTGCCAGCACTCCAAGGGGACAGGGGTCCGGTGAGCAGTTCTTC. Translated: CASTPRGQGSGEQFF.

The rearrangement links TRBV9 to TRBJ2-3; no reliable D call. The germline gives CDR1 SGDLS, CDR2 YYNGEE. V was shortened by 1 base and J by 3 bases, with 6 bases between the two germline ends. CDR3 length: 13 amino acids. The CDR3 region is CASSVTVTDTQYF. The CDR3 DNA follows: TGTGCCAGCAGCGTAACAGTGACAGATACGCAGTATTTT.

The CDR3 reads CASSVAGGGYEQYF. The CDR3, as DNA: TGTGCCAGCAGCGTAGCGGGGGGGGGTTACGAGCAGTACTTC. The chain uses TRBV9 and TRBJ2-7, with TRBD2 matching over 8 bases. Germline CDR1 SGDLS, CDR2 YYNGEE. V dropped 0 bases and J dropped 4; count of bases not matched to a gene: 3. This CDR3 comprises 14 residues.

This clone was detected once. The chain employs TRBV6-6 and TRBJ2-5, with D maybe TRBD2 (5 bases). With the DNA end fitting TRBJ2-7 better, the J assignment may be wrong. The CDR3 is made up of 12 amino acids. CDR1 is MNHNY and CDR2 is SVGAGI in the germline V gene (reference sequence). CDR3: CASSYGEYEQYF. The CDR3 DNA follows: TGTGCCAGCAGTTACGGGGAGTACGAGCAGTACTTC.

V usage is TRBV6-1 and J usage is TRBJ1-5, with TRBD1 matching over 8 bases. Germline V gene lookup returns CDR1 MNHNS and CDR2 SASEGT. V shed 6 bases and J 6 bases; nucleotides not matched to a gene: 10. The CDR3 covers 15 residues. The chain's CDR3 is CASRKDRVAVQPQHF. In nucleotides, the CDR3 is TGTGCCAGCAGAAAGGACAGGGTAGCTGTTCAGCCCCAGCATTTT.

The chain is built from TRBV9 and TRBJ2-7; D may be TRBD2 (6 bases). CDR3 length: 13 amino acids. Germline CDR1 SGDLS, CDR2 YYNGEE. Between the trimmed V and J ends, which lost 3 bases and 4 bases, there was a span of 11 bases. The CDR3 sequence: CASSAGTLYEQYF. In DNA, the CDR3 is TGTGCCAGCAGCGCAGGGACTTTATACGAGCAGTACTTC.

CDR3 DNA sequence: TGTGCCAGCAGTGCTTACCCGGACTCTGGGGAAAAACTGTTTTTT. Protein sequence: CASSAYPDSGEKLFF. This chain uses TRBV6-6 with TRBJ1-4; D gene ambiguous. Trimming removed 5 bases from V and 8 bases from J, with 18 bases in between. CDR1 and CDR2 (germline): MNHNY, SVGAGI (reference sequence). CDR3 length: 15 amino acids.

This chain links TRBV29-1 with TRBJ1-2; 9 bases fit TRBD1. The CDR3 is made up of 13 amino acids. Germline lookup yields CDR1 SQVTM and CDR2 ANQGSEA. V lost 6 bases and J lost 8; bases outside the gene matches: 10. CDR3 bases: TGCAGCGTCAACAGGGGGCGGGTTTACGGCTACACCTTC. Amino acid sequence: CSVNRGRVYGYTF.

The V call is TRBV6-1, the J call TRBJ2-3, with 10 bases lining up with TRBD2. This CDR3 comprises 14 residues. In germline, CDR1 is MNHNS, CDR2 SASEGT. V was pared by 6 bases and J by 1 base, with 1 base of the junction left unmatched. CDR3 nucleotides: TGTGCCAGCAGGAGCGGGGGGGGCACAGATACGCAGTATTTT. The encoded protein is CASRSGGGTDTQYF.

The chain links TRBV5-5 to TRBJ2-2, with D hard to call. This CDR3 has 13 residues. CDR1 and CDR2 (germline): SGHKS, YYEKEE (reference sequence). V was pared by 6 bases and J by 3 bases, with 9 bases between. CDR3 in DNA: TGTGCCAGCACACCAACGGACACCGGGGAGCTGTTTTTT. This gives the protein CASTPTDTGELFF.

This clone has only one observation. The rearrangement links TRBV28 to TRBJ1-5, with 7 bases that match TRBD1. V was pared by 8 bases and J by 4 bases, with 5 bases of the junction left unmatched. The germline V gene has CDR1 MDHEN and CDR2 SYDVKM. This CDR3 comprises 13 residues. The CDR3 sequence: CASARTGNQPQHF. The CDR3 nucleotides are TGTGCCAGCGCCCGGACAGGAAATCAGCCCCAGCATTTT.

The chain is built from TRBV11-1 and TRBJ1-1; D possibly corresponds to TRBD1 (5 bases). The ends were cut back, 1 base at V and 0 bases at J, with 15 bases in the middle. There are 17 residues in the CDR3. Germline V lookup: CDR1 SGHAT, CDR2 FQDESV (reference sequence). The CDR3 sequence is CASSLDPFGGMNTEAFF. Written as DNA, the CDR3 is TGTGCCAGCAGCTTAGACCCCTTCGGGGGAATGAACACTGAAGCTTTCTTT.